The rows below give T cell receptor beta chains drawn from one sample of a study of OX40 agonist ivuxolimab in advanced cancers. TCRdb's copy holds only in-frame clones and misses some; the assay was immunoSEQ multiplex PCR. The sample includes some 64,000 clones, roughly 86% of them seen just once. The sample here was CD4+ or CD8+ T cells sorted from blood, taken in a trial of the OX40 agonist ivuxolimab. The receptors were sampled from an adult with an advanced solid tumor such as melanoma, head and neck, liver or kidney cancer. Each CDR3 is given with its conserved first and last residue. The order of the fields is V gene, clone size, D gene, J gene, CDR3 protein, CDR3 DNA. A D gene is named only where the DNA matches it firmly. Only part of the rows carry a size: once, few, many, or a class if the clone is expanded.

TRBV18	.	.	TRBJ1-2	CASSPEGQPGYGYTF	TGTGCCAGCTCACCAGAGGGGCAACCGGGCTATGGCTACACCTTC
TRBV7-8	.	TRBD1	TRBJ2-5	CASSLGTGWQETQYF	TGTGCCAGCAGCCTAGGGACAGGATGGCAAGAGACCCAGTACTTC
TRBV10-2	.	.	TRBJ1-1	CASSVMQTEAFF	TGCGCCAGCAGTGTAATGCAAACTGAAGCTTTCTTT
TRBV11-2	.	.	TRBJ1-4	CARRRRTNEKLFF	TGTGCCAGACGAAGGAGAACTAATGAAAAACTGTTTTTT
TRBV5-4	.	.	TRBJ1-1	CASSLMGFTEAFF	TGTGCCAGCAGCTTGATGGGTTTCACTGAAGCTTTCTTT
TRBV7-9	.	.	TRBJ2-7	CASSAGWSTNYEQYF	TGTGCCAGCAGCGCCGGGTGGTCGACAAATTACGAGCAGTACTTC
TRBV5-8	.	TRBD1	TRBJ2-4	CASSLRDRANIQYF	TGTGCCAGCAGCTTACGGGACAGGGCTAACATTCAGTACTTC
TRBV27	few	TRBD1	TRBJ1-6	CASSPDRVYSPLHF	TGTGCCAGCAGTCCCGACAGGGTGTACTCACCCCTCCACTTT
TRBV2	.	.	TRBJ2-5	CASSISGGGAGETQYF	TGTGCCAGCAGTATTTCGGGAGGGGGCGCGGGGGAGACCCAGTACTTC
TRBV30	.	.	TRBJ1-3	CAWAPWAGNTIYF	TGTGCCTGGGCCCCGTGGGCAGGAAACACCATATATTTT
TRBV4-1	.	.	TRBJ2-1	CASSPVAAAPSGNEQFF	TGCGCCAGCAGCCCAGTGGCAGCTGCCCCCTCAGGGAATGAGCAGTTCTTC
TRBV7-6	.	.	TRBJ2-7	CASSLDTEQYF	TGTGCCAGCAGCTTAGACACCGAGCAGTACTTC
TRBV4-2	.	TRBD1	TRBJ1-2	CASSQDIGTASKNYGYTF	TGTGCCAGCAGCCAGGATATAGGGACAGCCTCAAAAAACTATGGCTACACCTTC
TRBV29-1	.	.	TRBJ2-5	CSVARGGGMETQYF	TGCAGCGTGGCCAGGGGAGGGGGTATGGAGACCCAGTACTTC
TRBV4-3	few	.	TRBJ2-7	CASSQAGEGAPYEQYF	TGCGCCAGCAGCCAAGCGGGAGAAGGGGCCCCCTACGAGCAGTACTTC
TRBV7-8	.	.	TRBJ1-4	CASTDLGGDTNEKLFF	TGTGCCAGCACCGACCTAGGCGGAGACACTAATGAAAAACTGTTTTTT
TRBV6-1	.	.	TRBJ1-5	CASILRTGNQPQHF	TGTGCCAGCATCCTACGTACGGGGAATCAGCCCCAGCATTTT
TRBV4-2	once	.	TRBJ2-4	CASSQGSGGLAKNIQYF	TGTGCCAGCAGCCAAGGGTCGGGGGGCTTAGCCAAAAACATTCAGTACTTC
TRBV25-1	.	.	TRBJ2-1	CASSPSDGYNEQFF	TGTGCCAGCAGTCCTTCGGACGGCTACAATGAGCAGTTCTTC
TRBV28	.	.	TRBJ2-7	CASKSRHSSYEQYF	TGTGCCAGCAAATCCCGGCACTCTTCCTACGAGCAGTACTTC
TRBV25-1	.	.	TRBJ1-2	CASYPRDPGSSGYGYTF	TGTGCCAGCTATCCCCGGGACCCGGGCTCCTCTGGCTATGGCTACACCTTC
TRBV19	.	.	TRBJ1-1	CASSIWDGTEAFF	TGTGCCAGTAGTATTTGGGACGGGACTGAAGCTTTCTTT
TRBV5-5	.	.	TRBJ1-1	CASSAAGTQNQAFF	TGTGCCAGCAGCGCTGCCGGGACACAGAACCAAGCTTTCTTT
TRBV29-1	.	.	TRBJ2-2	CSVEGQEHTGELFF	TGCAGCGTTGAAGGACAGGAACACACCGGGGAGCTGTTTTTT
TRBV11-3	.	TRBD2	TRBJ2-7	CASSARPGTSGRRREQYF	TGTGCCAGCAGCGCCCGTCCCGGGACTAGCGGGAGGCGGCGGGAGCAGTACTTC
TRBV2	.	.	TRBJ2-4	CASSEVAGRKNIQYF	TGTGCCAGCAGTGAAGTGGCGGGACGTAAAAACATTCAGTACTTC
TRBV4-2	.	.	TRBJ1-1	CASSPAPGWPEAFF	TGTGCCAGCAGCCCCGCCCCAGGGTGGCCTGAAGCTTTCTTT
TRBV19	few	.	TRBJ2-2	CASSIDEAYGGELFF	TGTGCCAGTAGTATAGATGAGGCCTACGGCGGGGAGCTGTTTTTT
TRBV27	once	.	TRBJ2-7	CASAPKGVAGRPSYEQYF	TGTGCCAGCGCCCCCAAAGGGGTGGCGGGGCGGCCCTCCTACGAGCAGTACTTC
TRBV2	few	.	TRBJ1-2	CASSERREGGYTF	TGTGCCAGCAGTGAGCGCAGGGAAGGAGGCTACACCTTC
TRBV5-1	.	.	TRBJ2-7	CASSLEGGIRPYEQYF	TGCGCCAGCAGCTTGGAGGGCGGGATAAGACCCTACGAGCAGTACTTC
TRBV7-9	once	.	TRBJ1-2	CASSLIESNSGGYTF	TGTGCCAGCAGCTTAATAGAGAGCAACTCTGGGGGCTACACCTTC
TRBV5-1	.	.	TRBJ1-1	CASSLLSGDTEAFF	TGCGCCAGCAGCTTACTCTCAGGGGACACTGAAGCTTTCTTT
TRBV18	.	.	TRBJ2-2	CASSLSSLQNTGELFF	TGTGCCAGCTCACTTTCGAGCCTACAGAACACCGGGGAGCTGTTTTTT
TRBV7-2	.	TRBD1	TRBJ1-1	CASSSDRVNTEAFF	TGTGCCAGCAGCTCGGACAGGGTGAACACTGAAGCTTTCTTT
TRBV5-1	.	.	TRBJ1-4	CASSSDPHAREKLFF	TGCGCCAGCAGCTCGGACCCACACGCGCGAGAAAAACTGTTTTTT
TRBV9	.	TRBD2	TRBJ2-2	CASSSTSASLATGELFF	TGTGCCAGCAGTTCAACTAGCGCTAGCCTTGCCACCGGGGAGCTGTTTTTT
TRBV11-3	.	TRBD2	TRBJ2-3	CASSLGAFTSGRMDTQYF	TGTGCCAGCAGCTTAGGCGCCTTTACTAGCGGGAGAATGGATACGCAGTATTTT
TRBV9	.	.	TRBJ2-7	CASSPDRYEQYF	TGTGCCAGCAGCCCCGACAGATACGAGCAGTACTTC
TRBV2	.	.	TRBJ1-5	CASNPTGRDQPQHF	TGTGCCAGCAACCCGACGGGGAGGGATCAGCCCCAGCATTTT
TRBV29-1	.	.	TRBJ1-4	CSVIGRDYEKLFF	TGCAGCGTTATCGGCAGGGACTATGAAAAACTGTTTTTT
TRBV10-3	.	.	TRBJ2-5	CAISRADRREETQYF	TGTGCCATCAGTCGGGCGGATCGTAGGGAAGAGACCCAGTACTTC
TRBV5-6	.	.	TRBJ1-5	CASSAGGVLSNQPQHF	TGTGCCAGCAGCGCCGGAGGGGTCCTTAGCAATCAGCCCCAGCATTTT
TRBV9	medium-sized	.	TRBJ1-2	CASSADSRGKRAYGYTF	TGTGCCAGCAGCGCTGATTCCCGGGGCAAAAGGGCCTATGGCTACACCTTC
TRBV29-1	.	TRBD1	TRBJ1-1	CSVRRDRETNTEAFF	TGCAGCGTGAGAAGGGACAGGGAGACGAACACTGAAGCTTTCTTT
TRBV5-4	.	.	TRBJ1-1	CASSFWGAGSSKNTEAFF	TGTGCCAGCAGCTTTTGGGGGGCCGGGTCGTCGAAGAACACTGAAGCTTTCTTT
TRBV7-2	.	.	TRBJ1-5	CASSSSSGGWDQPQHF	TGTGCCAGCAGCTCCTCTTCGGGTGGGTGGGATCAGCCCCAGCATTTT
TRBV30	.	.	TRBJ2-3	CARSIGGLTDTQYF	TGTGCCCGGAGTATAGGAGGGTTAACAGATACGCAGTATTTT
TRBV4-1	.	TRBD1	TRBJ1-2	CASSQDFGQGVGYTF	TGCGCCAGCAGCCAAGATTTCGGACAGGGGGTTGGCTACACCTTC
TRBV6-5	.	.	TRBJ1-2	CASSYSAGEYGYGYTF	TGTGCCAGCAGTTACTCGGCTGGGGAGTATGGCTATGGCTACACCTTC
TRBV7-9	.	.	TRBJ2-3	CASSPTGDRDTQYF	TGTGCCAGCAGCCCTACGGGGGATAGAGATACGCAGTATTTT
TRBV7-9	.	.	TRBJ1-6	CASSETGNSPLHF	TGTGCCAGCAGCGAAACAGGGAATTCACCCCTCCACTTT